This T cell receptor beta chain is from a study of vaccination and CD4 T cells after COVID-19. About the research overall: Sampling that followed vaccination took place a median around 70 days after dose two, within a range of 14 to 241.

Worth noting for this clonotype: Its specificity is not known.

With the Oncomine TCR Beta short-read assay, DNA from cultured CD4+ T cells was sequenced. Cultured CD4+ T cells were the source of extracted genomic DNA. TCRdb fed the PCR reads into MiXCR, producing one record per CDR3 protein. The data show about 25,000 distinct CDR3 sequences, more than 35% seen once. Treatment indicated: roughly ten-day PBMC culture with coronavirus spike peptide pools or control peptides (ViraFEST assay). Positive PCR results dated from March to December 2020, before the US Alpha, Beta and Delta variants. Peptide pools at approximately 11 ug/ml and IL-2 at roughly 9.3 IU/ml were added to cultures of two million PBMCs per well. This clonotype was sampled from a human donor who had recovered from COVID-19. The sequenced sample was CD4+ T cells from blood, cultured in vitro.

This CDR3 reads CASRAYGGKGNQPQHF. DNA for the CDR3: TGTGCCAGCAGGGCGTATGGGGGCAAGGGCAATCAGCCCCAGCATTTT. The V gene is TRBV27, the J gene TRBJ1-5; a possible D gene is TRBD1 (6 bases). V lost 6 bases and J 2 bases, leaving 17 bases between the germline ends. Looked up from germline, CDR1 is MNHEY and CDR2 is SMNVEV (reference sequence). CDR3 length: 16 residues.